This T cell receptor (beta chain) originates from a study of blood T cell repertoires in COVID-19. About the research overall: Sites across the United States, Italy and Spain contributed samples from acute and convalescent COVID-19. PBMCs, B-cell-depleted T cells, or T cells provided the cDNA or gDNA that made up the material.

As originally analysed: Amplification of reference gene primers provided the estimated nucleated cell counts. TCRdb keeps only in-frame clones here, not all; method: immunoSEQ multiplex PCR. That table furnishes V, J and clone size, whereas the DNA furnished D and trimming. The sample yields about 170,000 clones, 84% seen once. Germline lookup yields CDR1 SGHTA and CDR2 FQGNSA. The CDR3 sequence is 13 residues long. V trimming: 5 bases; J trimming: 5 bases; junction bases outside the gene matches: 4. V and J are TRBV7-2 and TRBJ2-7; TRBD1 agrees at 9 bases. The sequence was obtained from a man aged 40-49 years who had recovered from COVID-19. Sequencing was performed on peripheral blood. The CDR3 region is CASSRQGVNEQYF. CDR3 DNA sequence: TGTGCCAGCAGCCGACAGGGGGTCAACGAGCAGTACTTC.